The 2 T cell receptor beta chains below were found in one sample sequenced in a study of T-cell reconstitution after alpha-beta-depleted transplantation in children. Preparing the TCRbeta library involved the use of unique molecular identifiers. TCRdb reprocessed the PCR reads with MiXCR, giving one entry per CDR3 protein. This sample carries about a million distinct CDR3 sequences, around 30% of them seen once, and the ten largest clones take 28%. The sample here was PBMCs, mostly from graft donor cells, taken 360 days after TCRalphabeta/CD19-depleted stem cell transplant. Source of these receptors: a boy under two years old who had a stem cell transplant for SCID, so the T cells may come from the graft donor.

This chain links TRBV19 with TRBJ1-2; TRBD1 might be the D (5 bases). Trimming removed 3 bases at V and 8 bases at J, with 13 bases between. The CDR3 totals 13 residues. Germline V CDR1 and CDR2: LNHDA, SQIVND (reference sequence). CDR3: CASSIEGSSGYTF. The CDR3 DNA is TGTGCCAGTAGTATTGAGGGGAGCAGCGGCTACACCTTC.

This chain joins TRBV9 and TRBJ2-1; 8 positions match TRBD2. V was pared by 2 bases and J by 2 bases, with 6 bases of the junction left unmatched. CDR1 is SGDLS, CDR2 YYNGEE, per germline. CDR3 length: 16 residues. CDR3 amino acids: CASSVFGGGPYNEQFF. CDR3 coding DNA: TGTGCCAGCAGCGTCTTTGGCGGGGGGCCCTACAATGAGCAGTTCTTC.